This T cell receptor (beta chain) was sequenced for a study of blood T cell repertoires in COVID-19. Study-wide background: The study drew acute and convalescent COVID-19 samples from the United States, Italy and Spain. Nucleic acid was either cDNA or gDNA, and it came from T cells, B-cell-depleted T cells, or PBMCs.

Trimming removed 6 bases from V and 3 bases from J; junction bases left unmatched: 15. This CDR3 is 17 amino acids long. CDR1 is MDHEN and CDR2 is SYDVKM in the germline V gene. Authors' methods: Amplified reference gene primers provided the basis for estimating nucleated cell counts. Assay used: immunoSEQ multiplex PCR; TCRdb lists only in-frame clones, some missing. That table supplies the V and J calls and clone size; D and trimming were determined from the DNA. The table lists over 300,000 clones, roughly 90% of them singletons. This clone was seen once. The sequence was collected from a man between 35 and 55 years old with acute or convalescent COVID-19. Sequencing was performed on peripheral blood. The chain couples TRBV28 to TRBJ2-5, with TRBD2 matching 8 bases. The CDR3 sequence is CASSWPIGSGGEETQYF. CDR3 nucleotide sequence: TGTGCCAGCAGCTGGCCTATAGGGTCCGGGGGGGAAGAGACCCAGTACTTC.